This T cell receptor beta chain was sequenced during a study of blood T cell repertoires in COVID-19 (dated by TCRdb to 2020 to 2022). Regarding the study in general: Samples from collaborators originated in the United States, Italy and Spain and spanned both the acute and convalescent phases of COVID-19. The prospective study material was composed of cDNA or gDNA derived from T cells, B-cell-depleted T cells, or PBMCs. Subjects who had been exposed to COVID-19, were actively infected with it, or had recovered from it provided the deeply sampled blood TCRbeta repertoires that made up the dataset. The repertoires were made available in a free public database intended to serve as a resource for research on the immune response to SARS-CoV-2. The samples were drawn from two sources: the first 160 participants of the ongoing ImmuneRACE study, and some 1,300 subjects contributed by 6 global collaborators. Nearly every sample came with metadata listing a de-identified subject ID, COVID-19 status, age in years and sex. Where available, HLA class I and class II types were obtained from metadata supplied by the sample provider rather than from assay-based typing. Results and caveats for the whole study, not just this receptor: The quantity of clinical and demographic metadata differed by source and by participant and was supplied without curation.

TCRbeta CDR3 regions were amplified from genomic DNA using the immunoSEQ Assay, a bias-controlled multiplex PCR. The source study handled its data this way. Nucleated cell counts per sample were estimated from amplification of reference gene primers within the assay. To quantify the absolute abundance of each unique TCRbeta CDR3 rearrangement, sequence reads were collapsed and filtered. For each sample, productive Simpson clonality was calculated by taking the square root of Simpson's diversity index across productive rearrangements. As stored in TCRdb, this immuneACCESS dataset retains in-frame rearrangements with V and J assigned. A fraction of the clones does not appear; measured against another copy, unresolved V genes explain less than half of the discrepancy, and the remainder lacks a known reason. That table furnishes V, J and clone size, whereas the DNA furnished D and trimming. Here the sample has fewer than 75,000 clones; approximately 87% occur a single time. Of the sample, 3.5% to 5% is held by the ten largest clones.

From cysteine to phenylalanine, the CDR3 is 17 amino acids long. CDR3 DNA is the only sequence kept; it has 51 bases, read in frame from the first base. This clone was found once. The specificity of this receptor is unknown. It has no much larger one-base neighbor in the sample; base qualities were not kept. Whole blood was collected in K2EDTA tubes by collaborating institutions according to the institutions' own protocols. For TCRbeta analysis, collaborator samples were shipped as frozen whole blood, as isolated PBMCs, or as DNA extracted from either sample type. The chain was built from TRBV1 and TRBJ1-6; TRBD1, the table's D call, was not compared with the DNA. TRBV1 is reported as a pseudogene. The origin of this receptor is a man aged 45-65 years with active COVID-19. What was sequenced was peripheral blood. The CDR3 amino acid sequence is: CTSSPVDRALYHSPLHF. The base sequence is TGCACCAGCAGCCCCGTCGACAGGGCCCTATATCATTCACCCCTCCACTTT.